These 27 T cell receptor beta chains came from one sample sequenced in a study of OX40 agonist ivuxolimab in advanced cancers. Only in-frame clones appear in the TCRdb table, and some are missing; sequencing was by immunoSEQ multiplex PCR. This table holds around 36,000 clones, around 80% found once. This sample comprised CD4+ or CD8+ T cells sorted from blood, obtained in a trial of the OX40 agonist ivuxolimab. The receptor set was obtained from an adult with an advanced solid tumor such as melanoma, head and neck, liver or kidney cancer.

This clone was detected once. CDR3 coding DNA: TGTGCCAGCAGCTTAGGGACGGATTACAATGAGCAGTTCTTC. Protein: CASSLGTDYNEQFF. The chain combines TRBV11-3 with TRBJ2-1; unclear D gene. Germline assignment: CDR1 SGHNT and CDR2 YENEEA. The CDR3 is 14 amino acids. The V end was cut by 1 base, the J end by 4 bases, with 8 bases between.

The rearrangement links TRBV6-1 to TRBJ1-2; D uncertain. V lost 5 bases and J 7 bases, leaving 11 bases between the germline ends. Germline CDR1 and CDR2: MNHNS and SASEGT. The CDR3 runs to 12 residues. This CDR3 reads CASSFAPVGYTF. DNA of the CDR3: TGTGCCAGCAGTTTTGCCCCCGTTGGCTACACCTTC.

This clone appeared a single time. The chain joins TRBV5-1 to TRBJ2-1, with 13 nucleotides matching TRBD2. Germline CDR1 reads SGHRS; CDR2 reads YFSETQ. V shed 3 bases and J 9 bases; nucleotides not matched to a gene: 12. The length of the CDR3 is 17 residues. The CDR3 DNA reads TGCGCCAGCAGCTCGTCAGGACTAGCGGGAGTAGGCGGTGAGCAGTTCTTC. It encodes CASSSSGLAGVGGEQFF. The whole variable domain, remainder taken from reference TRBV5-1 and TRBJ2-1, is KAGVTQTPRYLIKTRGQQVTLSCSPISGHRSVSWYQQTPGQGLQFLFEYFSETQRNKGNFPGRFSGRQFSNSRSEMNVSTLELGDSALYLCASSSSGLAGVGGEQFFGPGTRLTVL.

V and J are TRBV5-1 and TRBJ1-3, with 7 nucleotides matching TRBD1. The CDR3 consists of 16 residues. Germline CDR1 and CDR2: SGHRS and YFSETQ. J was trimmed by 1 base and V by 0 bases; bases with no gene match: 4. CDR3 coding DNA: TGCGCCAGCAGCTTGGAAGGGGGCAGGTCTGGAAACACCATATATTTT. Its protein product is CASSLEGGRSGNTIYF.

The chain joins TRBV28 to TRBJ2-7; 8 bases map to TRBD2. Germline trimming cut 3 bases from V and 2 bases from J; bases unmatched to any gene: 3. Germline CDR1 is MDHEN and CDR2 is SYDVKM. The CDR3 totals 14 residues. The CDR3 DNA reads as TGTGCCAGCAGTTTCCCGGGAGGGACCTACGAGCAGTACTTC. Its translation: CASSFPGGTYEQYF. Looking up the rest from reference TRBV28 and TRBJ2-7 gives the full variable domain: DVKVTQSSRYLVKRTGEKVFLECVQDMDHENMFWYRQDPGLGLRLIYFSYDVKMKEKGDIPEGYSVSREKKERFSLILESASTNQTSMYLCASSFPGGTYEQYFGPGTRLTVT.

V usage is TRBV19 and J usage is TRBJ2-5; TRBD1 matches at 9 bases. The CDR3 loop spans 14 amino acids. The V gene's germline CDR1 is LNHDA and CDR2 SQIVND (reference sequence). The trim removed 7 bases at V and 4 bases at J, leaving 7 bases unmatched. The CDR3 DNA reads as TGTGCCAGTAACGACGGGACAGGGCTAGAGACCCAGTACTTC. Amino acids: CASNDGTGLETQYF.

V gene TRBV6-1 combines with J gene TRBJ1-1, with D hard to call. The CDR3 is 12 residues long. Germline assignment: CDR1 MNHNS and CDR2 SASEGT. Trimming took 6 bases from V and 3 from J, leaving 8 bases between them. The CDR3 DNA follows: TGTGCCAGCAGCCCGGGGTACACTGAAGCTTTCTTT. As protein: CASSPGYTEAFF.

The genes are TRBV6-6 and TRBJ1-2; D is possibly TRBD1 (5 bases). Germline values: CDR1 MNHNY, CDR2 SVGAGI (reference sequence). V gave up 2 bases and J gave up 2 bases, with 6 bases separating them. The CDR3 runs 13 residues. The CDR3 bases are TGTGCCAGCAGTTACGACAGAAACTATGGCTACACCTTC. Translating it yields CASSYDRNYGYTF.

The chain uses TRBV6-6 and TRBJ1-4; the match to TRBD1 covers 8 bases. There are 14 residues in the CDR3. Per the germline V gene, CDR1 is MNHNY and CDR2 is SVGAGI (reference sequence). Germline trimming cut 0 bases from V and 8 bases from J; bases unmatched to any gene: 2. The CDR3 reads CASSYSTGGEKLFF. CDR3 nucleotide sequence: TGTGCCAGCAGTTACTCTACAGGGGGAGAAAAACTGTTTTTT.

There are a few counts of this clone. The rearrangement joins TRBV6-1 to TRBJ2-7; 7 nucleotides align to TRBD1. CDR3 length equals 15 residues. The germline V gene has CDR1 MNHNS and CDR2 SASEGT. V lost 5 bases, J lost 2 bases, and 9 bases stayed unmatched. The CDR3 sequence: CASSRDSQGAYEQYF. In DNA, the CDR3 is TGTGCCAGCAGTCGGGACAGCCAAGGGGCCTACGAGCAGTACTTC.

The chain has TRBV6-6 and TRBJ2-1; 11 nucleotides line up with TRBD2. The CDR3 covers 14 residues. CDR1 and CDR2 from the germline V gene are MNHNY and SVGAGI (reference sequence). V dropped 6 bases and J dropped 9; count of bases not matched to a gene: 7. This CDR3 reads CASSLTSGSLEQFF. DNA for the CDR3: TGTGCCAGCAGCCTTACTAGCGGGAGTCTTGAGCAGTTCTTC.

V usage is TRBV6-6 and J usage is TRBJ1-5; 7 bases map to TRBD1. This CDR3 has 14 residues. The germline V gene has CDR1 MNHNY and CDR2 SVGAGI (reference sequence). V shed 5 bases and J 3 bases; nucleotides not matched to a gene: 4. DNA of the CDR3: TGTGCCAGCAGTCAGACAGGGTACAATCAGCCCCAGCATTTT. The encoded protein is CASSQTGYNQPQHF.

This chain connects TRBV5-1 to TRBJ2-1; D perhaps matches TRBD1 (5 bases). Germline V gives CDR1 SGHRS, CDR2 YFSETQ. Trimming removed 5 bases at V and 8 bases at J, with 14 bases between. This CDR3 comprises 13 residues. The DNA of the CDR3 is TGCGCCAGCAGAAAGGGGCTCGAGGATGAGCAGTTCTTC. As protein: CASRKGLEDEQFF.

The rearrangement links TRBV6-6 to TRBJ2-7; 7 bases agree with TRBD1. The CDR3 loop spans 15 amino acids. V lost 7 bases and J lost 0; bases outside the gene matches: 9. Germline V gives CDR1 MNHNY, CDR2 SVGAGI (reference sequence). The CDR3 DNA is TGTGCCAGCACCGTAACCGGGACAGCCTCCTACGAGCAGTACTTC. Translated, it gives CASTVTGTASYEQYF.

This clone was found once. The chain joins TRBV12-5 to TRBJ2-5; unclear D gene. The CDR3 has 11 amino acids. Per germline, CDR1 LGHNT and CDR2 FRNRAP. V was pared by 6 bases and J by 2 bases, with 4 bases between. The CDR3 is CASGIQETQYF. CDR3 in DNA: TGTGCTAGTGGCATACAAGAGACCCAGTACTTC. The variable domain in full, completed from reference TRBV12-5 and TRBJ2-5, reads DARVTQTPRHKVTEMGQEVTMRCQPILGHNTVFWYRQTMMQGLELLAYFRNRAPLDDSGMPKDRFSAEMPDATLATLKIQPSEPRDSAVYFCASGIQETQYFGPGTRLLVL.

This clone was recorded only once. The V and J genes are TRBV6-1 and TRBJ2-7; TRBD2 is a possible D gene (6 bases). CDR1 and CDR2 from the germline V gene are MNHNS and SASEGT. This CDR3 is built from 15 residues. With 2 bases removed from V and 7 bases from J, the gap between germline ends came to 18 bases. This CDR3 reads CASSERDFGLIEQYF. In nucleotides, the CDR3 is TGTGCCAGCAGTGAACGGGACTTTGGTTTAATTGAGCAGTACTTC.

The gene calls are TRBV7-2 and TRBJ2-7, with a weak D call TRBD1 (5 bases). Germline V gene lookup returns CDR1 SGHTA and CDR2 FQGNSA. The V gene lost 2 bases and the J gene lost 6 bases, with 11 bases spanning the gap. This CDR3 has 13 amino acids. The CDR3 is CASSLYAGFEQYF. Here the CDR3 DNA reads TGTGCCAGCAGCTTATATGCAGGGTTCGAGCAGTACTTC.

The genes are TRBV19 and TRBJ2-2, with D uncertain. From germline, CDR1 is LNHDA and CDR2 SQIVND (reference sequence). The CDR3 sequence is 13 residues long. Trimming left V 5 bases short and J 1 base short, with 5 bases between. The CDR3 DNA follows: TGTGCCAGTAGTTCAGGGAACACCGGGGAGCTGTTTTTT. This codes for CASSSGNTGELFF.

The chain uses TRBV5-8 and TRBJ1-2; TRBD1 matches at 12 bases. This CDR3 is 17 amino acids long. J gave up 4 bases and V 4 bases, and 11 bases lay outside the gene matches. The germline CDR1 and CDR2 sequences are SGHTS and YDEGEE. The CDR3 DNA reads TGTGCCAGCAGCCACGGCCTCCGGGACAGGGGGCTCTATGGCTACACCTTC. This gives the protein CASSHGLRDRGLYGYTF. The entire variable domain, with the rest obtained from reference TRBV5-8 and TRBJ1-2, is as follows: EAGVTQSPTHLIKTRGQQATLRCSPISGHTSVYWYQQALGLGLQFLLWYDEGEERNRGNFPPRFSGRQFPNYSSELNVNALELEDSALYLCASSHGLRDRGLYGYTFGSGTRLTVV.

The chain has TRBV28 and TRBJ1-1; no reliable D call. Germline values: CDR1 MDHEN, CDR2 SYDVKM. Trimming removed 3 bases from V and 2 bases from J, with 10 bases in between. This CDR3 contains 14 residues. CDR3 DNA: TGTGCCAGCAGTTTGTTGGCCGTCAACACTGAAGCTTTCTTT. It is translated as CASSLLAVNTEAFF.

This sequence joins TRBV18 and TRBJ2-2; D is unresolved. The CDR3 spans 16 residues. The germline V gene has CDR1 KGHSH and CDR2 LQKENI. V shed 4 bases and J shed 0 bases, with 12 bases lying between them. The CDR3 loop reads CASSLSPAANTGELFF. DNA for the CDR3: TGTGCCAGCTCACTTTCCCCGGCCGCGAACACCGGGGAGCTGTTTTTT.

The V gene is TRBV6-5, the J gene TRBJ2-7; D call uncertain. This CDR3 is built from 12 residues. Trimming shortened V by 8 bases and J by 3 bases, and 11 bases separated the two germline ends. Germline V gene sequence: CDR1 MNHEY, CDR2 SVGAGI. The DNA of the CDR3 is TGTGCCAGCGAAAGGACCGGCTACGAGCAGTACTTC. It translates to CASERTGYEQYF.

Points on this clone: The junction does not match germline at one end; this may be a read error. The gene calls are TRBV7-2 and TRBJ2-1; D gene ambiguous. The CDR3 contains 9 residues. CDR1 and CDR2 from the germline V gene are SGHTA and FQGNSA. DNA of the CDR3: TGTGCCAGCAGCCGCCCCCTTATCTTC. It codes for CASSRPLIF.

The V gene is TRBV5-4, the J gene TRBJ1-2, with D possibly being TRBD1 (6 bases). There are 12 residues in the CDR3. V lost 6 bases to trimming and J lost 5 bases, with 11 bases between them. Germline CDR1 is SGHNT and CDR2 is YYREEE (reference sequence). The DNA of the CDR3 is TGTGCCAGCAACAGGGAGGGTTATGGCTACACCTTC. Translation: CASNREGYGYTF.

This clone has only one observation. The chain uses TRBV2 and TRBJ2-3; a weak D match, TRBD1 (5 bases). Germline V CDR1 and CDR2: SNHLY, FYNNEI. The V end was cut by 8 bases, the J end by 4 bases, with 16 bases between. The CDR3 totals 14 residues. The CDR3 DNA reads TGTGCCAGCTCCAGGGTAGCAGGATCAGATACGCAGTATTTT. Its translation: CASSRVAGSDTQYF.

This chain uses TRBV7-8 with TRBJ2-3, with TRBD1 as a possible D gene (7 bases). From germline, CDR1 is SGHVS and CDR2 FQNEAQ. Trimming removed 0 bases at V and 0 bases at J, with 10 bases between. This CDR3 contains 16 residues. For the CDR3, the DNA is TGTGCCAGCAGCTTAGCGGAGGGGGCTAGCACAGATACGCAGTATTTT. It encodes CASSLAEGASTDTQYF.

The CDR3 DNA reads TGTGCCAGTAGTCTCTTACATACAGGGGGCAGCTATGGCTACACCTTC. This gives the protein CASSLLHTGGSYGYTF. V usage is TRBV19 and J usage is TRBJ1-2, with 9 bases lining up with TRBD1. V shed 5 bases, J shed 4 bases, and the junction held 11 bases outside the gene matches. Per germline, CDR1 LNHDA and CDR2 SQIVND (reference sequence). The CDR3 length is 16 residues. Supplemented by reference TRBV19 and TRBJ1-2, the full variable domain reads DGGITQSPKYLFRKEGQNVTLSCEQNLNHDAMYWYRQDPGQGLRLIYYSQIVNDFQKGDIAEGYSVSREKKESFPLTVTSAQKNPTAFYLCASSLLHTGGSYGYTFGSGTRLTVV.